This T cell receptor (beta chain) was sequenced during a study of blood T cell repertoires in COVID-19. Trimming shortened V by 4 bases and J by 4 bases, and 11 bases separated the two germline ends. The germline CDR1 and CDR2 sequences are KGHSH and LQKENI. The CDR3 consists of 13 residues. This table comes from immunoSEQ multiplex PCR, and its TCRdb copy is limited to in-frame clones, with some not included. The table includes about 99,000 clones, 88% detected once. The receptor's source is a man aged 45-65 years with COVID-19, enrolled during active disease. The chain joins TRBV18 to TRBJ2-7, with D perhaps TRBD2 (6 bases). Material for sequencing was peripheral blood. CDR3 region: CASSRDFSYEQYF. The CDR3 bases are TGTGCCAGCTCACGGGACTTCTCTTACGAGCAGTACTTC.